This T cell receptor (beta chain) was captured in a study of blood T cell repertoires in COVID-19. Study summary: The samples span acute and convalescent COVID-19 from the United States, Italy and Spain. Sample material is recorded as cDNA or gDNA derived from T cells, B-cell-depleted T cells, or PBMCs.

Deletions cut 2 bases from V and 0 bases from J, with 15 bases between. CDR3 length equals 18 residues. The V gene's germline CDR1 is SGHRS and CDR2 YFSETQ. Profiling relied on immunoSEQ multiplex PCR, and the TCRdb table lists in-frame clones only, not all of them. This table has about 140,000 clones, approximately 86% appearing once. This clonotype was sampled from a human donor in a cohort sampled during active COVID-19. The chain joins TRBV5-1 to TRBJ2-6; D is ambiguous. The sequencing sample was made of peripheral blood. The CDR3: CASSLIGRPGSGANVLTF. Written as DNA, the CDR3 is TGCGCCAGCAGCTTAATAGGCAGGCCTGGCTCTGGGGCCAACGTCCTGACTTTC.